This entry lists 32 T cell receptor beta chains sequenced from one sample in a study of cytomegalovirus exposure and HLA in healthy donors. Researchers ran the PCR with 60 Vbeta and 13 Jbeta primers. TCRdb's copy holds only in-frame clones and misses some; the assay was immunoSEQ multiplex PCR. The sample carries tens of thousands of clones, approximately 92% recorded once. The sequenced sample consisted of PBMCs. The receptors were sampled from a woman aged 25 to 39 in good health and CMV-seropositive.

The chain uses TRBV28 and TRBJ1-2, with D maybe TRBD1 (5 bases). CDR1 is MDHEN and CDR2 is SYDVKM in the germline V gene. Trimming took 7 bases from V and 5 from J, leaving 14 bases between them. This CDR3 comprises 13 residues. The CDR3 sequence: CASTRQRLYGYTF. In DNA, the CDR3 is TGTGCCAGCACCAGACAGCGACTTTATGGCTACACCTTC.

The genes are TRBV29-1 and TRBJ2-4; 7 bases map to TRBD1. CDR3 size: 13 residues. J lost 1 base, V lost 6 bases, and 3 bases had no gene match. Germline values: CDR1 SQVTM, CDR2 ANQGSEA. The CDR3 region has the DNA TGCAGCGTATCACAGGGGGCCAAAAACATTCAGTACTTC. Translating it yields CSVSQGAKNIQYF.

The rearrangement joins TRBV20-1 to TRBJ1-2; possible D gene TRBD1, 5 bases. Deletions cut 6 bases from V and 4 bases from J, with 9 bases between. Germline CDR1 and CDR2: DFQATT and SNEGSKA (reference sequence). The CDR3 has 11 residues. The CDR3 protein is CSADDSYGYTF. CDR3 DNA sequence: TGCAGTGCCGATGACAGCTATGGCTACACCTTC.

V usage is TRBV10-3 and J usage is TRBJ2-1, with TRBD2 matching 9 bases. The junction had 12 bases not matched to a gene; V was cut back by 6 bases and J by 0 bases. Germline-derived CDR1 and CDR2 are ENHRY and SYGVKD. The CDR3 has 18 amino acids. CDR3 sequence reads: CAIRERLAGQSSYNEQFF. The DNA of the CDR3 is TGTGCCATCAGGGAACGTCTAGCGGGACAGAGCTCCTACAATGAGCAGTTCTTC.

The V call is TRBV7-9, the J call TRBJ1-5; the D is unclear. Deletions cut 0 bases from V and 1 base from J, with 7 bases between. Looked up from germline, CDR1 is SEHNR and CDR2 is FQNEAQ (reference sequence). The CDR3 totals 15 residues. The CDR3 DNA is TGTGCCAGCAGCTTAGCTGGGAGGAGCAATCAGCCCCAGCATTTT. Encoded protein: CASSLAGRSNQPQHF.

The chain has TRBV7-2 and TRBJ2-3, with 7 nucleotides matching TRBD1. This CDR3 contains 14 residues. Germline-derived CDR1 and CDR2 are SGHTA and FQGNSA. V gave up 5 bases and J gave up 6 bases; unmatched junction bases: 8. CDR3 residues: CASSPSLTGDTQYF. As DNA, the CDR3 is TGTGCCAGCAGCCCAAGTTTGACAGGGGATACGCAGTATTTT.

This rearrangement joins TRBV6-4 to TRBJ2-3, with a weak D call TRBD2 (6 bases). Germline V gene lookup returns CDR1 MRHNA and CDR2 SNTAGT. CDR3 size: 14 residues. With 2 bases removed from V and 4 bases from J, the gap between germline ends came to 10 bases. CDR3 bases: TGTGCCAGCAGTGACGGAGGGGAGGCAGATACGCAGTATTTT. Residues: CASSDGGEADTQYF.

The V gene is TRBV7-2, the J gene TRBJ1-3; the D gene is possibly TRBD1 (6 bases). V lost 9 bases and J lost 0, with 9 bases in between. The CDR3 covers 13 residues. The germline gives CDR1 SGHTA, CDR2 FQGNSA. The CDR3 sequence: CARPGDSGNTIYF. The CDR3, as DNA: TGTGCCAGACCAGGGGACTCTGGAAACACCATATATTTT.

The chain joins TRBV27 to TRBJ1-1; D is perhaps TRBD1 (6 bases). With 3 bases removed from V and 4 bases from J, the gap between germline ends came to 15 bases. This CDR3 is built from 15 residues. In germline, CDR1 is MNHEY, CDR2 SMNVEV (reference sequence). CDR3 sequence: CASSFSRQAVTEAFF. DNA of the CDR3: TGTGCCAGCAGTTTCTCCCGACAGGCTGTCACTGAAGCTTTCTTT.

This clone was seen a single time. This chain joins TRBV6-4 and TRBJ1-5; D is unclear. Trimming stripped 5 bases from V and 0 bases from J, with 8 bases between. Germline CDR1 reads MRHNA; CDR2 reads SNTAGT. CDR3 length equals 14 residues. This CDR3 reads CASSPEYSNQPQHF. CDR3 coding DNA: TGTGCCAGCAGTCCCGAGTATAGCAATCAGCCCCAGCATTTT.

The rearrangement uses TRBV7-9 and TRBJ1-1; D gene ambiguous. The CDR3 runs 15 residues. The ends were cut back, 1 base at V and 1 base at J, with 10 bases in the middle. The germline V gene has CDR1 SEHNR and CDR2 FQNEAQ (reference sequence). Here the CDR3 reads CASSLVGVENTEAFF. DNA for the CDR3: TGTGCCAGCAGCTTAGTCGGGGTAGAGAACACTGAAGCTTTCTTT.

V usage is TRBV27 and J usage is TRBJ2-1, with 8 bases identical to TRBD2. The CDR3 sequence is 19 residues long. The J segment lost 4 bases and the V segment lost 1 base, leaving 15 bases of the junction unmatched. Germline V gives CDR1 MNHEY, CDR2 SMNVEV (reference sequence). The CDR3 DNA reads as TGTGCCAGCAGTTTATGGGGGCTAGCGGGCGGACAACGTTACAATGAGCAGTTCTTC. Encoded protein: CASSLWGLAGGQRYNEQFF.

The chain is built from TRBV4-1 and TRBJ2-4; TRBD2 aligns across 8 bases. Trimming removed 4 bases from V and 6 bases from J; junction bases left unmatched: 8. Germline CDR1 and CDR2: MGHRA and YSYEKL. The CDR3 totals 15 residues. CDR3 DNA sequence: TGCGCCAGCAGCCGGACTAGCTTAAGCCCAAACATTCAGTACTTC. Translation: CASSRTSLSPNIQYF.

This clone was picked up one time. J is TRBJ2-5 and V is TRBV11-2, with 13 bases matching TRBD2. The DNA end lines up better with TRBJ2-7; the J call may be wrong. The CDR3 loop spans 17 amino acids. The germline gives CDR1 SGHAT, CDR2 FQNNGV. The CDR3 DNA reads TGTGCCAGCAGCGATAGGAAAGGGACTAGCGGGGCCTACGAGCAGTACTTC. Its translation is CASSDRKGTSGAYEQYF.

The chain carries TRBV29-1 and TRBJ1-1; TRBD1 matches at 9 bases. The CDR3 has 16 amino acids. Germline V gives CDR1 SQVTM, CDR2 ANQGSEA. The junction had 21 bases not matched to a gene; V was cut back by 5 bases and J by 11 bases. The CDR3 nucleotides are TGCAGCGTTATAATGTGGGGGGACAGGGCGAATCGGGTGGCTTTCTTT. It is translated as CSVIMWGDRANRVAFF.

The CDR3 nucleotides read TGTGCCAGCAGCCCAACGTCCGCTAGCGGGAGAATCATCAATGAGCAGTTCTTC. Translation gives CASSPTSASGRIINEQFF. The chain uses TRBV9 and TRBJ2-1; TRBD2 agrees at 10 bases. After removal of 4 bases from V and 6 bases from J, the junction contained 16 bases not matched to a gene. CDR3 length: 18 residues. CDR1 is SGDLS and CDR2 is YYNGEE in the germline V gene.

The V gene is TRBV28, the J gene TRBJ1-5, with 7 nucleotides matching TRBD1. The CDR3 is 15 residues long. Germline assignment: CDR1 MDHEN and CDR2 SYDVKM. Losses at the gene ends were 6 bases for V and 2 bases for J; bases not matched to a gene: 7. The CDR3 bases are TGTGCCAGCAGGAAAGGGGGCGTAGGCAATCAGCCCCAGCATTTT. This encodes CASRKGGVGNQPQHF. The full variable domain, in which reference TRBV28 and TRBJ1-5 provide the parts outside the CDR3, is DVKVTQSSRYLVKRTGEKVFLECVQDMDHENMFWYRQDPGLGLRLIYFSYDVKMKEKGDIPEGYSVSREKKERFSLILESASTNQTSMYLCASRKGGVGNQPQHFGDGTRLSIL.

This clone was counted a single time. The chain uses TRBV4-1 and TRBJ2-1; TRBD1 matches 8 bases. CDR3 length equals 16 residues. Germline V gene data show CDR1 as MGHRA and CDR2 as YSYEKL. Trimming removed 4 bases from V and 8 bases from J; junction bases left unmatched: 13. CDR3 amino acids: CASSPYGQGLSYEQFF. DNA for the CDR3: TGCGCCAGCAGCCCCTACGGACAGGGACTTTCCTATGAGCAGTTCTTC.

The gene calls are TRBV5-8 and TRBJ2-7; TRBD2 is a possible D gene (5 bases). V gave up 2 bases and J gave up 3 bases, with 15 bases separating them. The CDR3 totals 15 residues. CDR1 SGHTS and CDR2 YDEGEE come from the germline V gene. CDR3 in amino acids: CASSFIRKDYYEQYF. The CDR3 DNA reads TGTGCCAGCAGCTTTATCCGAAAAGACTACTACGAGCAGTACTTC.

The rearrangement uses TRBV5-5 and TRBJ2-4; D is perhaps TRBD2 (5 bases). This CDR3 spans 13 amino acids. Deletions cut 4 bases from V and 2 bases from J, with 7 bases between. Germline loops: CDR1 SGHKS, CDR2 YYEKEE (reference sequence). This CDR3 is CASSTGTKNIQYF. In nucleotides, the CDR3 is TGTGCCAGCAGCACGGGGACCAAAAACATTCAGTACTTC. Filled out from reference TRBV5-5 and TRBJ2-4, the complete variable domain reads DAGVTQSPTHLIKTRGQQVTLRCSPISGHKSVSWYQQVLGQGPQFIFQYYEKEERGRGNFPDRFSARQFPNYSSELNVNALLLGDSALYLCASSTGTKNIQYFGAGTRLSVL.

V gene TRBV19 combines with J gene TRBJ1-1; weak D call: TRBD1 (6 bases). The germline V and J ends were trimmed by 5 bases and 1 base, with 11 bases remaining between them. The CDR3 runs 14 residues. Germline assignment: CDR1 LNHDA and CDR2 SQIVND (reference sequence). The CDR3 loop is CASSLDRENTEAFF. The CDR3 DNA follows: TGTGCCAGTAGTTTGGACAGAGAGAACACTGAAGCTTTCTTT.

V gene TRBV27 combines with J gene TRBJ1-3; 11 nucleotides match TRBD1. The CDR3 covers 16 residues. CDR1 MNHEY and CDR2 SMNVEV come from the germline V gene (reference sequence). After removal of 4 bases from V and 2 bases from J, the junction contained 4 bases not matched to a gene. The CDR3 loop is CASSSGTGGPGNTIYF. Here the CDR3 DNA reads TGTGCCAGCAGTTCCGGGACAGGGGGACCTGGAAACACCATATATTTT.

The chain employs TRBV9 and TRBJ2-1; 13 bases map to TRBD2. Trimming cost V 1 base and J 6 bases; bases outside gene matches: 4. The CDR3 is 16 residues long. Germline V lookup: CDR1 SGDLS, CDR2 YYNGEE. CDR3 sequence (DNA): TGTGCCAGCAGCGTATCCGGGACTAGCGGGGCCAATGAGCAGTTCTTC. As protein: CASSVSGTSGANEQFF.

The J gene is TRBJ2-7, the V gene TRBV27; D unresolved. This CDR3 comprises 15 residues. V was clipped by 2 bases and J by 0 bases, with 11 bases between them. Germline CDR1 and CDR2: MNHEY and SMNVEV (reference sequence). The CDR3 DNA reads TGTGCCAGCAGTTTAGTTATCTTGAGCTCCTACGAGCAGTACTTC. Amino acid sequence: CASSLVILSSYEQYF.

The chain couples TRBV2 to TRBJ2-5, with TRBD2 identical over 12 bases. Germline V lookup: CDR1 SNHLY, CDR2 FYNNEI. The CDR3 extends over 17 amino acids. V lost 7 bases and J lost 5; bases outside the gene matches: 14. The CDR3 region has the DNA TGTGCCAGCACCCGAGGGGCTAGCGGGAGGGCCAAGGAGACCCAGTACTTC. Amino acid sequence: CASTRGASGRAKETQYF.

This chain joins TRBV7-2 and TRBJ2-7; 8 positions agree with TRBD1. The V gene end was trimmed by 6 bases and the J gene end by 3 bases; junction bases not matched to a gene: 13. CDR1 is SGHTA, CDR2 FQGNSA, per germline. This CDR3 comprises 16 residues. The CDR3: CASRGTGSQTHYEQYF. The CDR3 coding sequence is TGTGCCAGCAGGGGGACAGGTTCCCAAACCCACTACGAGCAGTACTTC.

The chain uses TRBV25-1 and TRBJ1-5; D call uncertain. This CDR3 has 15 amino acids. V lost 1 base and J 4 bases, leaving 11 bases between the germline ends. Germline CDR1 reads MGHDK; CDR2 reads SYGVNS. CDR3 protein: CASSESRQSNQPQHF. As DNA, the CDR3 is TGTGCCAGCAGTGAATCACGTCAGTCTAATCAGCCCCAGCATTTT.

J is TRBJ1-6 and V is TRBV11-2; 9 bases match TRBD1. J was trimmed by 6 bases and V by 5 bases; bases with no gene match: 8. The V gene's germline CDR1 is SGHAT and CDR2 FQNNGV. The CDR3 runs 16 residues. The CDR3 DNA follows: TGTGCCAGCAGCCCCGGACAGGGGTTGTCTAATTCACCCCTCCACTTT. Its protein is CASSPGQGLSNSPLHF.

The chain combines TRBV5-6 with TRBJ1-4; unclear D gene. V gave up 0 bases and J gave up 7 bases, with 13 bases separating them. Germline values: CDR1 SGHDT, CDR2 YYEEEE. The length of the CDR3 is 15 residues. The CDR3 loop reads CASSLVSGFGEKLFF. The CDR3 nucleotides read TGTGCCAGCAGCTTGGTATCGGGGTTCGGTGAAAAACTGTTTTTT.

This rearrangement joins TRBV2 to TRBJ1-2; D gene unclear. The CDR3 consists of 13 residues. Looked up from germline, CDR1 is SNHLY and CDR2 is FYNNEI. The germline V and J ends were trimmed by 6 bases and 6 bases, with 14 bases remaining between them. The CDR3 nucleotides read TGTGCCAGCAGCCTGCGTGTCAAAGATGGCTACACCTTC. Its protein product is CASSLRVKDGYTF.

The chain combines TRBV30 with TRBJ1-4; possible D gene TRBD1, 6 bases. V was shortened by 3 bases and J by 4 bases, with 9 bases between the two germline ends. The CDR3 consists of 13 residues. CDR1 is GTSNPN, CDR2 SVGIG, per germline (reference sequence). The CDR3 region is CAWSRGGNEKLFF. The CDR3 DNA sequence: TGTGCCTGGAGCCGAGGGGGTAATGAAAAACTGTTTTTT.

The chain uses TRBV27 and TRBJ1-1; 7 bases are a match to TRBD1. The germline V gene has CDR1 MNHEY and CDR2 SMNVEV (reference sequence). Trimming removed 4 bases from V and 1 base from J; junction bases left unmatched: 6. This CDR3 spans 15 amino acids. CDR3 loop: CASSSSQGTNTEAFF. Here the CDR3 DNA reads TGTGCCAGCAGTTCATCACAGGGGACGAACACTGAAGCTTTCTTT.